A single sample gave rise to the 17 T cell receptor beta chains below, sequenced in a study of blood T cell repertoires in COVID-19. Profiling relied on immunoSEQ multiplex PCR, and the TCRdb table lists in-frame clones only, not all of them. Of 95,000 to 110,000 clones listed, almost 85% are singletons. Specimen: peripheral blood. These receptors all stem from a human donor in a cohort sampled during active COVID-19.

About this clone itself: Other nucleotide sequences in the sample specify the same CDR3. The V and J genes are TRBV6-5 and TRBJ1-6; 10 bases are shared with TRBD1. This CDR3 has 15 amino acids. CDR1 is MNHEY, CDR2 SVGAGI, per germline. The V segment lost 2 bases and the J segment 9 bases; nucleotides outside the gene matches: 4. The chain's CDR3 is CASSYGDRGGSPLHF. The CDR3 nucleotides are TGTGCCAGCAGTTACGGGGACAGGGGTGGTTCACCCCTCCACTTT.

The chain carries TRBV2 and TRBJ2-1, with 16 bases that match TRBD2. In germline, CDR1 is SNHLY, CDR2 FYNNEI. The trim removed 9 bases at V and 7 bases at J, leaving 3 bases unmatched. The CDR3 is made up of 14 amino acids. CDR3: CASGTSGRDNEQFF. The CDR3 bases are TGTGCCAGTGGGACTAGCGGGAGGGATAATGAGCAGTTCTTC.

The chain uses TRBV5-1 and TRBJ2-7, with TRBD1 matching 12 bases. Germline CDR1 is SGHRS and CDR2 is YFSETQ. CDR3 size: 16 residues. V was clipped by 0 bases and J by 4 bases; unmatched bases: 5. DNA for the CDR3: TGCGCCAGCAGCTTGGGGCCGGGACAGGGGGCTTACGAGCAGTACTTC. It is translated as CASSLGPGQGAYEQYF.

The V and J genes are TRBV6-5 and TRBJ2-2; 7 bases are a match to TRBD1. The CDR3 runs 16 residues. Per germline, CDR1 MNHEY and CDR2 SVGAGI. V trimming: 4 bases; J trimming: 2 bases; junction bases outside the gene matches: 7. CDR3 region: CASSFGYRGNTGELFF. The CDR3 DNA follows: TGTGCCAGCAGTTTTGGTTACAGGGGAAACACCGGGGAGCTGTTTTTT.

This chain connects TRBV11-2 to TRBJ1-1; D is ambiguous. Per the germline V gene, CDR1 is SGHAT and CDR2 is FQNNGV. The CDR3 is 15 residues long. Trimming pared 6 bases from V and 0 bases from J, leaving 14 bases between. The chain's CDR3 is CASRGLRQMNTEAFF. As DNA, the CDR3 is TGTGCCAGCAGGGGCCTTAGGCAGATGAACACTGAAGCTTTCTTT.

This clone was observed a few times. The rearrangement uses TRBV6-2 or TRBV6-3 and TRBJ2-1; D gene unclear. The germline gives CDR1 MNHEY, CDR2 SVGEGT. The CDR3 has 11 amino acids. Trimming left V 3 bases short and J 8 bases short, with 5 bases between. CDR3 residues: CASSYFDEQFF. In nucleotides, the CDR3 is TGTGCCAGCAGTTATTTCGATGAGCAGTTCTTC.

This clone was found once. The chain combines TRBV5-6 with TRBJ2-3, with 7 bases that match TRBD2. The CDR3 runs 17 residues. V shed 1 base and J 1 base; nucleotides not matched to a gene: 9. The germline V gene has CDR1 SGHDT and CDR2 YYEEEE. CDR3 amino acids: CASSLLRGGGGTDTQYF. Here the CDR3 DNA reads TGTGCCAGCAGCTTGCTACGCGGGGGAGGAGGCACAGATACGCAGTATTTT.

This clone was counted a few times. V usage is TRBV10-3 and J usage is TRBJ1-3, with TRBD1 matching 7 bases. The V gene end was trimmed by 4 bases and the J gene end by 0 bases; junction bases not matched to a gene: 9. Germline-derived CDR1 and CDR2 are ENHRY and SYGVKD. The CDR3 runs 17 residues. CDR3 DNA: TGTGCCATCAGTGCCGCGGGACAGTTGAGCTCTGGAAACACCATATATTTT. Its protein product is CAISAAGQLSSGNTIYF.

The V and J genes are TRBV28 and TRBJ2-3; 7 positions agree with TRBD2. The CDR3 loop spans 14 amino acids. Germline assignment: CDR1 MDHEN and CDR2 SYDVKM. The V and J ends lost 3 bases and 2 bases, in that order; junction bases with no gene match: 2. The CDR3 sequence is CASSLGGPTDTQYF. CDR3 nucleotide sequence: TGTGCCAGCAGTTTGGGAGGGCCCACAGATACGCAGTATTTT. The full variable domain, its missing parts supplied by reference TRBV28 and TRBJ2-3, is DVKVTQSSRYLVKRTGEKVFLECVQDMDHENMFWYRQDPGLGLRLIYFSYDVKMKEKGDIPEGYSVSREKKERFSLILESASTNQTSMYLCASSLGGPTDTQYFGPGTRLTVL.

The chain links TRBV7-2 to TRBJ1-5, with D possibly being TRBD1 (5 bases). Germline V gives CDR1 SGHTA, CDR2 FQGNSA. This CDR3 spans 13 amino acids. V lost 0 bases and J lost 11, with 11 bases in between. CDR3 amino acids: CASSLAGGGAQHF. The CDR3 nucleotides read TGTGCCAGCAGCTTAGCGGGGGGTGGAGCCCAGCATTTT.

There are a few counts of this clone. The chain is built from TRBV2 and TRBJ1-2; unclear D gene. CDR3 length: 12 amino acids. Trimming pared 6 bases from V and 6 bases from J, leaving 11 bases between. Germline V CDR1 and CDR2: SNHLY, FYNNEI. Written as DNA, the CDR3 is TGTGCCAGCAGCCTAGGATGGGATGGCTACACCTTC. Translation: CASSLGWDGYTF.

CDR3 coding DNA: TGCGCCAGCTCACCAGGGACAGTTAACTATGGCTACACCTTC. This encodes CASSPGTVNYGYTF. V usage is TRBV5-1 and J usage is TRBJ1-2; 7 bases map to TRBD1. The CDR3 is made up of 14 amino acids. CDR1 is SGHRS, CDR2 YFSETQ, per germline. The ends lost 7 bases at V and 1 base at J; junction bases unmatched: 7.

The CDR3 sequence is CAWRLASDTQYF. The CDR3 DNA reads as TGTGCCTGGCGACTAGCGTCAGATACGCAGTATTTT. This chain links TRBV30 with TRBJ2-3, with 8 positions matching TRBD2. The CDR3 runs to 12 residues. Germline trimming cut 5 bases from V and 4 bases from J; bases unmatched to any gene: 2. Germline values: CDR1 GTSNPN, CDR2 SVGIG (reference sequence).

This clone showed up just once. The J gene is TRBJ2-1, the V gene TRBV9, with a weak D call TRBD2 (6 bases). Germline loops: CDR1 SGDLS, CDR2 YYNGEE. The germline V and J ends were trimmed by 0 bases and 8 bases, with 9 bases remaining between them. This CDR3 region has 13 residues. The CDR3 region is CASSVGEVYEQFF. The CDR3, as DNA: TGTGCCAGCAGCGTAGGGGAGGTATATGAGCAGTTCTTC. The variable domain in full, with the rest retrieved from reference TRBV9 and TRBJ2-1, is DSGVTQTPKHLITATGQRVTLRCSPRSGDLSVYWYQQSLDQGLQFLIQYYNGEERAKGNILERFSAQQFPDLHSELNLSSLELGDSALYFCASSVGEVYEQFFGPGTRLTVL.

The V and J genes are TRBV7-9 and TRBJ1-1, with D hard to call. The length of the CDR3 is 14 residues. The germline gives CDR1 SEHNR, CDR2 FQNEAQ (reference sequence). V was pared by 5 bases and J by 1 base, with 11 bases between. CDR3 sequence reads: CASSPNRQNTEAFF. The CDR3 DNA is TGTGCCAGCAGCCCCAACCGACAGAACACTGAAGCTTTCTTT.

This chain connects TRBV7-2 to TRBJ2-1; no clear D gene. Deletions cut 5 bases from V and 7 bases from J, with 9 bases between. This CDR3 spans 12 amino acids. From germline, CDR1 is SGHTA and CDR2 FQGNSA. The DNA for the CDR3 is TGTGCCAGCAGCCTCTTTATTAATGAGCAGTTCTTC. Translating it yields CASSLFINEQFF.

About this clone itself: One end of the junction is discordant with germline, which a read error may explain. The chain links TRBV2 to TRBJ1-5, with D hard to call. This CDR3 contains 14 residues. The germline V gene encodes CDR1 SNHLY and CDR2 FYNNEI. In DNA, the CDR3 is TGTGCCAGAAGTGCAGTTCATAGCAATCAGCCCCAGCATTTT. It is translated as CARSAVHSNQPQHF.